This T cell receptor beta chain comes out of a study of cytomegalovirus exposure and HLA in healthy donors. Overall study results and limits: In a later analysis, several top co-occurrence clusters appeared linked to parvovirus B19, influenza, CMV and Epstein-Barr virus. Within an earlier analysis, most TCR beta V segments proved productive either about 90% or about 30% of the time. Researchers reportedly found TCR beta sequences accurately predicted most subjects' HLA-A and HLA-B alleles.

V dropped 3 bases and J dropped 4; count of bases not matched to a gene: 2. The CDR3 length is 13 residues. Germline V CDR1 and CDR2: SGDLS, YYNGEE. A note on this clone: The antigen remains undetermined.

Primers: 60 Vbeta forward and 13 Jbeta reverse. As processed by the authors: There were 70 million to 95 million unique TCR beta chains by a later count, and some 10 million of them were shared. Measured with immunoSEQ multiplex PCR; TCRdb has only the in-frame clones, and not every one. D and trimming come from the DNA, and the V and J calls and clone size come from that table. The top ten clones hold 2.6% of a sample with approximately 97,000 clones, less than 90% of them seen once. Sequenced sample: PBMCs. The gene calls are TRBV9 and TRBJ1-1; 8 nucleotides agree with TRBD1. The clonotype originates from a man aged 40-49 years in good health and CMV-seronegative. The CDR3 DNA is TGTGCCAGCAGCGGGACAGGGAGCACTGAAGCTTTCTTT. This sequence encodes CASSGTGSTEAFF.